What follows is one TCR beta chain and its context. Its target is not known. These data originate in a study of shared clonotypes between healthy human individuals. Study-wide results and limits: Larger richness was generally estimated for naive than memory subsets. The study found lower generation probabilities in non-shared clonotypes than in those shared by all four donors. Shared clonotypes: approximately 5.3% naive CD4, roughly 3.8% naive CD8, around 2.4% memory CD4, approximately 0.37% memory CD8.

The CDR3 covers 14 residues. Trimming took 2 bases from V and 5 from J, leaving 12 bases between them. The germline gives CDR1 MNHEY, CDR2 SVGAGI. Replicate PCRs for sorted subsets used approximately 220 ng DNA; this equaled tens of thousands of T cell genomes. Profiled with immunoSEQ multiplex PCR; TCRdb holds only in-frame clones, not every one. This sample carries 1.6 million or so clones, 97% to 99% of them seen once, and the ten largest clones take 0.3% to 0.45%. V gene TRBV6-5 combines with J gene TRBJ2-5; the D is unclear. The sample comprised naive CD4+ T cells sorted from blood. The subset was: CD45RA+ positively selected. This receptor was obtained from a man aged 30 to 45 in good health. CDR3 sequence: CASSYVRTVETQYF. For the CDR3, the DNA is TGTGCCAGCAGTTACGTACGGACGGTTGAGACCCAGTACTTC.